Sequencing of this T cell receptor beta chain was carried out in a study of cytomegalovirus exposure and HLA in healthy donors. Study-wide results and caveats: Most of the CMV-associated TCR beta chains (in a later analysis) appeared to be HLA-restricted. Some public TCRs appeared in many individuals, while most sequences were rare. In a later analysis, donors in an Asian-associated ancestry cluster reportedly had fewer N-insertions in productive TCRs than the cohort mean.

The CDR3 is 15 amino acids. The V and J ends lost 4 bases and 2 bases respectively, with 15 bases between them. The germline V gene has CDR1 SGHNT and CDR2 YYREEE (reference sequence). Primers: 60 Vbeta forward and 13 Jbeta reverse. Only in-frame clones appear in the TCRdb table, and some are missing; sequencing was by immunoSEQ multiplex PCR. Recorded for this sample: 70,000 or so clones. With respect to this clone: The antigen remains undetermined.

The sequencing sample was made of PBMCs. The V call is TRBV5-4, the J call TRBJ2-5; D is possibly TRBD2 (6 bases). The receptor comes from a female donor in good health and CMV-seropositive. This CDR3 is CASSRDSEAQETQYF. The CDR3 DNA sequence: TGTGCCAGCAGCCGGGACTCGGAAGCGCAAGAGACCCAGTACTTC.